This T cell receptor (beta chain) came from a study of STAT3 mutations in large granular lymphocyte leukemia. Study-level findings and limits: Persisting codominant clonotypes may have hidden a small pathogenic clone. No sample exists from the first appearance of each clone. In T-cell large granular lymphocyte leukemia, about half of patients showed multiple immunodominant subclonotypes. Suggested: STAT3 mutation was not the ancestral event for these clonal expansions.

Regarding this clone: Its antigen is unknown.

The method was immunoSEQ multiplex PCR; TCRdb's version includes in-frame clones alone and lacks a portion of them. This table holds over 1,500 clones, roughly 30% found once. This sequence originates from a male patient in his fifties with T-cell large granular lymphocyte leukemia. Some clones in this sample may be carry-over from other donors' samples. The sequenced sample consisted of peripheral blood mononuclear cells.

The CDR3 bases are TGTGCCAGCAGCTTAGATACGCAGTATTTT. This translates into CASSLDTQYF. V and J are TRBV7-9 and TRBJ2-3; no firm D call. CDR1 is SEHNR and CDR2 is FQNEAQ in the germline V gene (reference sequence). CDR3 length equals 10 residues. V was shortened by 1 base and J by 7 bases, with 0 bases between the two germline ends.